This entry lists 26 T cell receptor beta chains sequenced from one sample in a study of Graves' ophthalmopathy and Graves' hyperthyroidism. RNA transcripts yielded amplified TCR beta CDR3 regions. RT-PCR was first run with HTBI primers, then multiplex PCR in a second round. TCRdb reprocessed the multiplex PCR reads with MiXCR, giving one entry per CDR3 protein. The repertoire holds roughly 400,000 distinct CDR3 sequences, with about a sixth as singletons. The material sequenced was peripheral blood. The receptors stem from a woman between 18 and 29 years old with Graves' ophthalmopathy.

The V call is TRBV12-3 or TRBV12-4, the J call TRBJ1-1; D ambiguous. The CDR3 has 13 residues. V was shortened by 6 bases and J by 4 bases, with 12 bases between the two germline ends. CDR3 in amino acids: CASSEPLGTEAFF. In nucleotides, the CDR3 is TGTGCCAGCAGCGAACCACTGGGCACTGAAGCTTTCTTT.

This clonotype was observed at least ten times. The J gene is TRBJ2-7, the V gene TRBV7-8; possibly TRBD2 for D (6 bases). Germline loops: CDR1 SGHVS, CDR2 FQNEAQ. The CDR3 is 15 amino acids. V was pared by 4 bases and J by 6 bases, with 19 bases between. The CDR3 sequence: CASSSLGRTASEQYF. The CDR3 DNA sequence: TGTGCCAGCAGCTCCCTGGGGAGGACGGCTTCCGAGCAGTACTTC.

This clonotype was counted many times. The chain employs TRBV9 and TRBJ1-1; the match to TRBD1 covers 11 bases. CDR1 and CDR2 (germline): SGDLS, YYNGEE. The V gene end was trimmed by 3 bases and the J gene end by 4 bases; junction bases not matched to a gene: 2. CDR3 length equals 14 residues. The chain's CDR3 is CASSEGQGVTEAFF. The DNA for the CDR3 is TGTGCCAGCAGCGAGGGACAGGGGGTCACTGAAGCTTTCTTT.

Many counts were recorded for this clonotype. The chain recombines TRBV6-2 or TRBV6-3 with TRBJ2-2, with 7 nucleotides matching TRBD1. V shed 6 bases and J 0 bases; nucleotides not matched to a gene: 13. Germline CDR1 reads MNHEY; CDR2 reads SVGEGT. This CDR3 has 18 amino acids. The DNA for the CDR3 is TGTGCCAGCAGCATCAGGGGGACGGGAACTGCGAACACCGGGGAGCTGTTTTTT. Translated, it gives CASSIRGTGTANTGELFF.

This clonotype was detected ten times or more. This chain links TRBV6-4 with TRBJ2-3; possible D gene TRBD2, 5 bases. The CDR3 sequence is 14 residues long. V shed 4 bases and J shed 1 base, with 9 bases lying between them. The germline gives CDR1 MRHNA, CDR2 SNTAGT. The CDR3 DNA sequence: TGTGCCAGCAGTGGGCCGGAGGGCACAGATACGCAGTATTTT. It specifies CASSGPEGTDTQYF.

This clonotype was found many times. V gene TRBV18 combines with J gene TRBJ2-5; TRBD1 agrees at 9 bases. CDR3 length: 15 residues. The junction had 6 bases not matched to a gene; V was cut back by 2 bases and J by 5 bases. The germline V gene has CDR1 KGHSH and CDR2 LQKENI. CDR3 nucleotides: TGTGCCAGCTCACCATGGGGACAGGGAGGCGAGACCCAGTACTTC. Translating gives CASSPWGQGGETQYF.

Ten or more counts support this clonotype. A much larger clone differs by one base, so this may be a read error. The J gene is TRBJ1-2, the V gene TRBV12-3 or TRBV12-4; no clear D gene. The CDR3 extends over 14 amino acids. Trimming cost V 3 bases and J 2 bases, with 10 bases left between them. The CDR3 DNA reads TGTGCCAGCAGTTTGTCGGAAGGCAACTATGGCTACACCTTC. Translation gives CASSLSEGNYGYTF.

This clonotype was counted many times. The chain is built from TRBV15 and TRBJ1-3; D may be TRBD1 (5 bases). CDR1 and CDR2 from the germline V gene are LNHNV and YYDKDF (reference sequence). V was clipped by 2 bases and J by 2 bases, with 13 bases between them. The CDR3 has 16 amino acids. The CDR3 region is CATSRTGRRPGNTIYF. The CDR3 nucleotides read TGTGCCACCAGCAGAACGGGACGGCGCCCTGGAAACACCATATATTTT.

This clonotype was recorded many times. The chain is built from TRBV6-5 and TRBJ1-2; D not resolved. Germline V CDR1 and CDR2: MNHEY, SVGAGI. The CDR3 extends over 13 amino acids. Trimming shortened V by 6 bases and J by 4 bases, and 12 bases separated the two germline ends. CDR3 bases: TGTGCCAGCAGCGGACGGTCTTTCTATGGCTACACCTTC. Translating it yields CASSGRSFYGYTF.

This clonotype showed up many times. V gene TRBV28 combines with J gene TRBJ2-5; possibly TRBD1 for D (5 bases). Trimming left V 5 bases short and J 4 bases short, with 17 bases between. The CDR3 has 15 residues. Germline CDR1 and CDR2: MDHEN and SYDVKM. CDR3 in DNA: TGTGCCAGCAGTCTACAGGATTCAAGGGCAGAGACCCAGTACTTC. Residues: CASSLQDSRAETQYF.

Details on this clonotype: This is likely a read error, given that the CDR3 carries no conserved phenylalanine or tryptophan at its end. It is unclear where the CDR3 begins or ends on the DNA, so no DNA is shown, and the CDR3 is as TCRdb lists it. V is TRBV6-1 and J is TRBJ1-2; TRBD1 reflects the table's D call only, with no check against the DNA. The CDR3 comprises 12 residues, both ends counted. Germline V gene lookup returns CDR1 MNHNS and CDR2 SASEGT. This CDR3 is CASSVPGQAPSR.

This clonotype has a count of ten or more. The genes are TRBV6-2 or TRBV6-3 and TRBJ2-7, with 8 bases fitting TRBD1. The CDR3 length is 16 residues. The germline CDR1 and CDR2 sequences are MNHEY and SVGEGT. V was clipped by 5 bases and J by 7 bases; unmatched bases: 16. CDR3 in amino acids: CASSTYQDRVDQEQYF. The DNA for the CDR3 is TGTGCCAGCAGTACATACCAGGACAGGGTTGATCAGGAGCAGTACTTC.

The V and J genes are TRBV6-5 and TRBJ2-5; no firm D call. The CDR3 covers 17 residues. The V gene lost 0 bases and the J gene lost 2 bases, with 16 bases spanning the gap. Per germline, CDR1 MNHEY and CDR2 SVGAGI. CDR3 protein: CASSYSVGTRLQETQYF. CDR3 coding DNA: TGTGCCAGCAGTTACTCGGTGGGCACGAGACTTCAAGAGACCCAGTACTTC.

This clonotype was counted ten times or more. The genes are TRBV6-2 or TRBV6-3 and TRBJ1-5; D is undetermined. The germline CDR1 and CDR2 sequences are MNHEY and SVGEGT. The CDR3 sequence is 12 residues long. Deletions cut 1 base from V and 7 bases from J, with 5 bases between. The CDR3 loop is CASSYWPQPQHF. The CDR3 coding sequence is TGTGCCAGCAGTTACTGGCCCCAGCCCCAGCATTTT.

V and J are TRBV19 and TRBJ1-1; no reliable D call. CDR3 length equals 12 residues. The V gene lost 4 bases and the J gene lost 2 bases, with 5 bases spanning the gap. CDR1 and CDR2 from the germline V gene are LNHDA and SQIVND (reference sequence). CDR3 protein: CASSKRNTEAFF. CDR3 DNA sequence: TGTGCCAGTAGTAAGAGAAACACTGAAGCTTTCTTT.

This clonotype was recorded many times. V gene TRBV7-9 combines with J gene TRBJ2-2, with a possible D match to TRBD1 (6 bases). This CDR3 is built from 16 residues. Germline values: CDR1 SEHNR, CDR2 FQNEAQ (reference sequence). V was shortened by 1 base and J by 1 base, with 10 bases between the two germline ends. The CDR3 region has the DNA TGTGCCAGCAGCTTAGTCACAGGGCAGAACACCGGGGAGCTGTTTTTT. Translated, it gives CASSLVTGQNTGELFF.

This clonotype was found many times. A much larger clone differs from this one at a single base, so this may be a read error. The chain uses TRBV6-1 and TRBJ1-1, with D unclear. This CDR3 region has 11 residues. V lost 11 bases and J 0 bases, leaving 7 bases between the germline ends. CDR1 and CDR2 (germline): MNHNS, SASEGT. CDR3 DNA sequence: TGTGCCGGCAAGATGAACACTGAAGCTTTCTTT. Residues: CAGKMNTEAFF.

This clonotype appeared many times. This chain uses TRBV10-3 with TRBJ2-7; D is uncertain. Trimming removed 0 bases at V and 6 bases at J, with 6 bases between. Germline lookup yields CDR1 ENHRY and CDR2 SYGVKD. The CDR3 contains 12 residues. CDR3 DNA: TGTGCCATCAGTGAGTCAATCTCCGAGCAGTACTTC. Encoded protein: CAISESISEQYF.

This clonotype was counted at least ten times. The rearrangement joins TRBV6-5 to TRBJ1-5; no clear D gene. In germline, CDR1 is MNHEY, CDR2 SVGAGI. V lost 5 bases and J 6 bases, leaving 5 bases between the germline ends. This CDR3 has 11 residues. CDR3 coding DNA: TGTGCCAGCAGTAACCCTCAGCCCCAGCATTTT. This translates into CASSNPQPQHF.

Ten or more counts support this clonotype. One junction end disagrees with the germline gene, perhaps due to a read error. J is TRBJ2-7 and V is TRBV6-1; maybe TRBD2 (5 bases). CDR3 length: 13 amino acids. Germline assignment: CDR1 MNHNS and CDR2 SASEGT. The CDR3 DNA reads as TGCGCCAGCAGAAAAGGACTCGCCTACGAGCAGTACTTC. As protein: CASRKGLAYEQYF.

This clonotype was recorded a few times. This sequence joins TRBV12-3 or TRBV12-4 and TRBJ2-5; 9 nucleotides line up with TRBD2. Unmatched junction bases numbered 24, after V lost 5 bases and J lost 5 bases. CDR3 length equals 20 residues. The DNA for the CDR3 is TGTGCCAGCAGTGCCTCACCGGTTAGCGGGAGTCAGGGGTTTTGGGAGACCCAGTACTTC. It encodes CASSASPVSGSQGFWETQYF.

There are many counts of this clonotype. This chain joins TRBV20-1 and TRBJ1-1; the D is unclear. The germline V gene encodes CDR1 DFQATT and CDR2 SNEGSKA (reference sequence). Trimming removed 3 bases at V and 1 base at J, with 9 bases between. The CDR3 is 13 residues long. DNA for the CDR3: TGCAGTGCTAGGGAGCCTCCGAACACTGAAGCTTTCTTT. As protein: CSAREPPNTEAFF.

There are many counts of this clonotype. The chain couples TRBV6-5 to TRBJ2-7; 8 nucleotides agree with TRBD2. Germline CDR1 and CDR2: MNHEY and SVGAGI. The CDR3 spans 17 residues. V dropped 0 bases and J dropped 2; count of bases not matched to a gene: 9. The CDR3 spells CASSYSLLAGGTYEQYF. The CDR3 DNA reads as TGTGCCAGCAGTTACTCCCTTCTGGCGGGGGGTACCTACGAGCAGTACTTC.

This clonotype was recorded many times. J is TRBJ2-2 and V is TRBV12-3 or TRBV12-4; D is possibly TRBD1 or TRBD2 (6 bases each). The length of the CDR3 is 15 residues. V was pared by 5 bases and J by 4 bases, with 14 bases between. Written as DNA, the CDR3 is TGTGCCAGCAGTCCTGTCCGGGGGCGCACCGGGGAGCTGTTTTTT. Encoded protein: CASSPVRGRTGELFF.

This clonotype was recorded many times. The rearrangement uses TRBV11-3 and TRBJ2-2, with no clear D. Per the germline V gene, CDR1 is SGHNT and CDR2 is YENEEA. The V end lost 3 bases, the J end lost 4 bases, and 9 bases lay between the germline ends. CDR3 length equals 14 residues. CDR3 residues: CASSFRFSTGELFF. The CDR3 DNA reads as TGTGCCAGCAGCTTTAGGTTCAGCACCGGGGAGCTGTTTTTT.

The chain uses TRBV11-2 and TRBJ2-7, with D unresolved. The CDR3 length is 13 residues. Germline values: CDR1 SGHAT, CDR2 FQNNGV. Trimming removed 4 bases at V and 3 bases at J, with 10 bases between. CDR3 nucleotide sequence: TGTGCCAGCAGCTCAAGCCTTGACTACGAGCAGTACTTC. Translation gives CASSSSLDYEQYF.